The clone carrying this TCR delta chain was counted a few times. Its antigen is not identified. TCRdb shows a much larger clone's protein in place of this DNA's translation, and the two differ at residue 9, likely through a read error; the protein shown is translated from the DNA. The CDR3 runs 21 residues. Germline V gives CDR1 TSWWSYY, CDR2 QGS. The V end was cut by 2 bases, the J end by 4 bases, with 29 bases between. This record comes from a study of γδ T cells in repeated Plasmodium falciparum infection. Study information: Malian children with intense seasonal malaria exposure were compared with matched Australian children.

Sequencing covered both gamma and delta TCR chains per sample. TCRdb reran clone calling via CATT on the multiplex PCR reads. The repertoire holds more than 70,000 delta-chain clones, with 0.8% to 1% as singletons. Vgamma9/Vdelta2+ and Vdelta2-negative gammadelta T cells were flow-sorted from PBMC for bulk sequencing. Whole-study results and caveats: In Vdelta2-negative, largely Vdelta1+, gammadelta repertoires, repeated controlled infections appeared to drive clonal selection waves.

The sequencing input was gamma-delta T cells from blood. This clonotype originated in a pool of human donors (malaria-infected and uninfected, not separated). This chain uses TRDV1 with TRDJ2; the D call may be TRDD1 or TRDD3 (5 bases each). The CDR3 DNA reads TGTGCTCTTGGGGAAGAGTCGTACCGTGAAATGGGCAAAGGGGAGACAGCACAACTCTTCTTT. Translated: CALGEESYREMGKGETAQLFF.